The present T cell receptor (beta chain) was sequenced within a study of control samples from healthy donors and cancer patients. This clone has a handful of counts. Some clones are missing from TCRdb's copy, which holds only in-frame ones; the method was immunoSEQ multiplex PCR. The sample lists about 95,000 clones, about 85% seen once, with approximately 15% in the top ten. The germline V gene encodes CDR1 LNHDA and CDR2 SQIVND (reference sequence). The CDR3 consists of 11 residues. V was clipped by 3 bases and J by 5 bases, with 5 bases between them. The sequence was collected from a woman aged 70-85 years in good health. Sequencing used blood. This chain uses TRBV19 with TRBJ2-7, with unresolved D. The CDR3 sequence: CASSISDEQYF. CDR3 nucleotides: TGTGCCAGTAGTATTAGTGACGAGCAGTACTTC.